The 23 T cell receptor beta chains below come from one sample, sequenced in a study of sequential checkpoint blockade in melanoma. Described treatment: randomized to nivolumab then ipilimumab (arm A) or the reverse (arm B). Generated by immunoSEQ multiplex PCR, the TCRdb table keeps only in-frame clones and is missing some. The sample has about 12,000 clones, roughly 70% seen once. Sequencing used CD8+ T cells sorted from blood (inferred from file names), obtained from a patient given nivolumab and ipilimumab in sequence. These receptors all stem from a human donor with melanoma.

The chain uses TRBV6-5 and TRBJ1-5; the D gene is possibly TRBD1 (5 bases). Trimming pared 2 bases from V and 6 bases from J, leaving 8 bases between. The CDR3 runs 13 residues. Germline CDR1 reads MNHEY; CDR2 reads SVGAGI. The CDR3 DNA reads as TGTGCCAGCAGTTACGGGGGAGGTCAGCCCCAGCATTTT. It specifies CASSYGGGQPQHF.

The CDR3 coding sequence is TGTGCCAGCAGCGTAGGGACTAGGTACAATGAGCAGTTCTTC. This codes for CASSVGTRYNEQFF. The chain links TRBV9 to TRBJ2-1, with 7 bases lining up with TRBD2. The germline V gene encodes CDR1 SGDLS and CDR2 YYNGEE. The junction had 1 base not matched to a gene; V was cut back by 0 bases and J by 4 bases. The CDR3 spans 14 residues.

The V call is TRBV7-9, the J call TRBJ2-7; D possibly corresponds to TRBD1 (5 bases). Trimming shortened V by 3 bases and J by 4 bases, and 7 bases separated the two germline ends. The CDR3 sequence is 12 residues long. CDR1 is SEHNR and CDR2 is FQNEAQ in the germline V gene (reference sequence). The DNA for the CDR3 is TGTGCCAGCAGCTTCACAGGTTACGAGCAGTACTTC. Residues: CASSFTGYEQYF.

V is TRBV5-1 and J is TRBJ2-7, with no clear D. The CDR3 has 14 residues. The germline V gene has CDR1 SGHRS and CDR2 YFSETQ. V dropped 0 bases and J dropped 6 bases, with 13 bases sitting between them. In DNA form, the CDR3 reads TGCGCCAGCAGCTTGGACCTTTATTCGGGCGAGCAGTACTTC. It translates to CASSLDLYSGEQYF.

V usage is TRBV19 and J usage is TRBJ2-1; TRBD2 aligns across 12 bases. This CDR3 is 16 amino acids long. CDR1 LNHDA and CDR2 SQIVND come from the germline V gene (reference sequence). The J segment lost 8 bases and the V segment lost 4 bases, leaving 9 bases of the junction unmatched. The CDR3 protein is CASSTLAGGPLDEQFF. The DNA of the CDR3 is TGTGCCAGTAGTACCCTAGCGGGAGGGCCCCTAGATGAGCAGTTCTTC.

The chain recombines TRBV9 with TRBJ1-4, with 8 nucleotides matching TRBD1. The CDR3 spans 15 residues. Germline lookup yields CDR1 SGDLS and CDR2 YYNGEE. J gave up 8 bases and V 7 bases, and 13 bases lay outside the gene matches. CDR3 region: CASGAYRGEDEKLFF. DNA for the CDR3: TGTGCCAGCGGCGCATACAGGGGGGAAGACGAAAAACTGTTTTTT.

V and J are TRBV6-5 and TRBJ2-7; TRBD2 is a possible D gene (5 bases). Germline-derived CDR1 and CDR2 are MNHEY and SVGAGI. V was pared by 5 bases and J by 3 bases, with 11 bases between. CDR3 length: 13 residues. The CDR3 DNA is TGTGCCAGCAGTCCCGGGATTCACTACGAGCAGTACTTC. This gives the protein CASSPGIHYEQYF.

In the case of this clone: A read error may be the cause here, since a much bigger clone is one base away. This chain uses TRBV5-6 with TRBJ2-7; TRBD1 might be the D (8 bases). The CDR3 runs 16 residues. The germline V gene has CDR1 SGHDT and CDR2 YYEEEE. The V end was cut by 3 bases, the J end by 10 bases, with 26 bases between. The CDR3 region is CASSSLDREGIETQYV. The CDR3 DNA reads TGTGCCAGCAGCTCCCTGGACAGGGAGGGGATCGAGACCCAGTACGTC.

V and J are TRBV27 and TRBJ2-1; 11 bases are shared with TRBD2. CDR3 size: 16 residues. The trim removed 6 bases at V and 4 bases at J, leaving 8 bases unmatched. The V gene's germline CDR1 is MNHEY and CDR2 SMNVEV (reference sequence). The CDR3 region is CASRDLAGGPYNEQFF. CDR3 coding DNA: TGTGCCAGCAGAGACTTAGCGGGGGGGCCATACAATGAGCAGTTCTTC.

In its sample, this clone was seen a few times. V gene TRBV11-2 combines with J gene TRBJ2-7; 7 nucleotides match TRBD1. Germline lookup yields CDR1 SGHAT and CDR2 FQNNGV. This CDR3 region has 15 residues. Trimming at V came to 5 bases and at J to 1 base, leaving 8 bases not matched to a gene. Here the CDR3 DNA reads TGTGCCAGCAGCCCGACAGGGTTTAGATCCTACGAGCAGTACTTC. Translated: CASSPTGFRSYEQYF.

The chain couples TRBV27 to TRBJ2-7; possible D gene TRBD2, 7 bases. Germline V CDR1 and CDR2: MNHEY, SMNVEV (reference sequence). The CDR3 has 15 residues. V lost 3 bases and J 0 bases, leaving 12 bases between the germline ends. This CDR3 reads CASSLGGPSSYEQYV. The CDR3 DNA is TGTGCCAGCAGTTTGGGGGGGCCCAGCTCCTACGAGCAGTACGTC.

This rearrangement joins TRBV2 to TRBJ1-5; D perhaps matches TRBD1 (6 bases). Trimming shortened V by 8 bases and J by 0 bases, and 11 bases separated the two germline ends. Germline V gene sequence: CDR1 SNHLY, CDR2 FYNNEI. The CDR3 contains 14 residues. CDR3 nucleotides: TGTGCCAGCCGACAGGTCTATAGCAATCAGCCCCAGCATTTT. Translating it yields CASRQVYSNQPQHF.

The J gene is TRBJ1-1, the V gene TRBV9, with a tentative D call TRBD1 (5 bases). Trimming removed 5 bases at V and 2 bases at J, with 16 bases between. Germline CDR1 is SGDLS and CDR2 is YYNGEE. The CDR3 length is 15 residues. This CDR3 reads CASRSGAGLNTEAFF. CDR3 DNA: TGTGCCAGCAGGAGCGGGGCAGGATTAAACACTGAAGCTTTCTTT. Full variable domain (remainder filled in from reference TRBV9 and TRBJ1-1): DSGVTQTPKHLITATGQRVTLRCSPRSGDLSVYWYQQSLDQGLQFLIQYYNGEERAKGNILERFSAQQFPDLHSELNLSSLELGDSALYFCASRSGAGLNTEAFFGQGTRLTVV.

The genes are TRBV29-1 and TRBJ1-2; D is unclear. This CDR3 contains 13 residues. V lost 2 bases and J 2 bases, leaving 9 bases between the germline ends. CDR1 SQVTM and CDR2 ANQGSEA come from the germline V gene. As DNA, the CDR3 is TGCAGCGTTGAATCAGATTCAAACTATGGCTACACCTTC. Encoded protein: CSVESDSNYGYTF. Combining the CDR3 with reference TRBV29-1 and TRBJ1-2 gives the whole variable domain SAVISQKPSRDICQRGTSLTIQCQVDSQVTMMFWYRQQPGQSLTLIATANQGSEATYESGFVIDKFPISRPNLTFSTLTVSNMSPEDSSIYLCSVESDSNYGYTFGSGTRLTVV.

The J gene is TRBJ1-5, the V gene TRBV11-2, with TRBD1 identical over 9 bases. CDR3 length: 17 amino acids. Germline CDR1 reads SGHAT; CDR2 reads FQNNGV. The V gene end was trimmed by 2 bases and the J gene end by 5 bases; junction bases not matched to a gene: 10. CDR3 in amino acids: CASSLFSVGTGHQPQHF. CDR3 DNA: TGTGCCAGCAGCTTATTTTCAGTAGGGACAGGGCATCAGCCCCAGCATTTT. The variable domain in full, with the rest retrieved from reference TRBV11-2 and TRBJ1-5, is EAGVAQSPRYKIIEKRQSVAFWCNPISGHATLYWYQQILGQGPKLLIQFQNNGVVDDSQLPKDRFSAERLKGVDSTLKIQPAKLEDSAVYLCASSLFSVGTGHQPQHFGDGTRLSIL.

The chain combines TRBV6-5 with TRBJ1-2; D may be TRBD1 (6 bases). Trimming took off 6 bases at V and 6 bases at J, with 17 bases between the two ends. The germline V gene has CDR1 MNHEY and CDR2 SVGAGI. This CDR3 region has 14 residues. The CDR3 loop reads CASRRQGNVNGYTF. The CDR3 DNA reads TGTGCCAGCAGGAGGCAGGGGAATGTGAATGGCTACACCTTC.

V usage is TRBV25-1 and J usage is TRBJ1-1; unclear D gene. Germline assignment: CDR1 MGHDK and CDR2 SYGVNS. CDR3 length equals 11 residues. V was pared by 4 bases and J by 3 bases, with 3 bases between. CDR3 DNA: TGTGCCAGCAGTGCCTACACTGAAGCTTTCTTT. As protein: CASSAYTEAFF.

In its sample, this clone was seen a few times. The chain has TRBV19 and TRBJ2-1; a weak D match, TRBD1 (5 bases). The V end was cut by 5 bases, the J end by 10 bases, with 15 bases between. The CDR3 runs 13 residues. CDR1 and CDR2 (germline): LNHDA, SQIVND (reference sequence). The CDR3 spells CASSGALSREQFF. In DNA, the CDR3 is TGTGCCAGTAGTGGGGCCCTATCTCGAGAGCAGTTCTTC.

The chain links TRBV9 to TRBJ1-4; D is unresolved. There are 15 residues in the CDR3. V was pared by 4 bases and J by 6 bases, with 16 bases between. Germline CDR1 reads SGDLS; CDR2 reads YYNGEE. The CDR3 DNA reads as TGTGCCAGCAGCCGGGCGGGCCAGAGTTATGAAAAACTGTTTTTT. Its translation is CASSRAGQSYEKLFF.

The chain employs TRBV29-1 and TRBJ2-2, with TRBD2 matching over 10 bases. J gave up 3 bases and V 7 bases, and 11 bases lay outside the gene matches. The CDR3 has 16 residues. From germline, CDR1 is SQVTM and CDR2 ANQGSEA. The CDR3 DNA reads TGCAGCGGGACGGACGGTAGCGGGGGGTACACCGGGGAGCTGTTTTTT. Amino acids: CSGTDGSGGYTGELFF.

The CDR3 spells CASSPETGDDYGYTF. CDR3 bases: TGTGCCAGCAGCCCTGAGACAGGGGATGACTATGGCTACACCTTC. The rearrangement uses TRBV6-5 and TRBJ1-2, with 8 bases lining up with TRBD1. J gave up 3 bases and V 6 bases, and 9 bases lay outside the gene matches. This CDR3 has 15 amino acids. From germline, CDR1 is MNHEY and CDR2 SVGAGI.

This clone was seen more than once but under ten times. The rearrangement joins TRBV6-6 to TRBJ2-7; D gene ambiguous. From germline, CDR1 is MNHNY and CDR2 SVGAGI (reference sequence). Trimming stripped 4 bases from V and 3 bases from J, with 7 bases between. This CDR3 region has 12 residues. This CDR3 reads CASSSSVYEQYF. CDR3 sequence (DNA): TGTGCCAGCAGTTCCTCCGTCTACGAGCAGTACTTC.

The V call is TRBV5-5, the J call TRBJ1-1; unclear D gene. V lost 5 bases and J 7 bases, leaving 18 bases between the germline ends. The CDR3 runs to 14 residues. CDR1 and CDR2 from the germline V gene are SGHKS and YYEKEE (reference sequence). The CDR3 protein is CASRNSLGAGEAFF. Written as DNA, the CDR3 is TGTGCCAGCAGGAATAGCCTCGGAGCGGGTGAAGCTTTCTTT.